A single sample gave rise to the 15 T cell receptor beta chains below, sequenced in a study of monozygotic twins with inflammatory bowel disease. After re-calling the 5' RACE reads, TCRdb lists one entry per CDR3 protein, DNA absent. Seen in this sample are nearly 450,000 distinct CDR3 sequences; the ten most common clones hold approximately 2.4%. Source material: blood. These receptors all stem from a human donor with ulcerative colitis or Crohn's disease, or a healthy co-twin of an affected twin (not recorded which).

The V call is TRBV5-5, the J call TRBJ2-1; without DNA, the TCRdb call of TRBD1 cannot be checked. The germline gives CDR1 SGHKS, CDR2 YYEKEE (reference sequence). The CDR3 covers 18 residues. The CDR3 reads CASSPIMTGITSYNEQFF.

The chain carries TRBV27 and TRBJ2-5; TCRdb selects TRBD1, and the lack of DNA leaves this call unchecked. The CDR3 covers 16 residues. Germline values: CDR1 MNHEY, CDR2 SMNVEV (reference sequence). The CDR3 loop is CASTPPGAGGRETQYF.

The gene calls are TRBV30 and TRBJ2-3. CDR1 GTSNPN and CDR2 SVGIG come from the germline V gene (reference sequence). The CDR3 spans 12 residues. Here the CDR3 reads CAWTAYTDTQYF.

The chain couples TRBV7-9 to TRBJ2-2; TCRdb reports TRBD1, a call that lacks DNA to check it against. This CDR3 is built from 15 residues. The V gene's germline CDR1 is SEHNR and CDR2 FQNEAQ (reference sequence). This CDR3 reads CASSSGQGNSGELFF. Looking up the rest from reference TRBV7-9 and TRBJ2-2 gives the full variable domain: DTGVSQNPRHKITKRGQNVTFRCDPISEHNRLYWYRQTLGQGPEFLTYFQNEAQLEKSRLLSDRFSAERPKGSFSTLEIQRTEQGDSAMYLCASSSGQGNSGELFFGEGSRLTVL.

The chain joins TRBV3-1 to TRBJ2-1; with no DNA, the TCRdb D assignment of TRBD2 cannot be verified. Germline CDR1 reads LGHDT; CDR2 reads YNNKEL (reference sequence). The CDR3 loop spans 13 amino acids. The chain's CDR3 is CASSQRGANEQFF.

The V call is TRBV20-1, the J call TRBJ1-4; without DNA, the TCRdb call of TRBD1 cannot be checked. Germline V gene lookup returns CDR1 DFQATT and CDR2 SNEGSKA (reference sequence). The CDR3 length is 14 residues. The CDR3 here is CSARLPGQNEKLFF.

The chain's CDR3 is CASSPVSGRGETQYF. The chain recombines TRBV5-1 with TRBJ2-5; the D gene TCRdb calls, TRBD1, cannot be checked with no DNA. The CDR3 contains 15 residues. CDR1 is SGHRS and CDR2 is YFSETQ in the germline V gene.

This rearrangement joins TRBV27 to TRBJ1-5. Germline CDR1 reads MNHEY; CDR2 reads SMNVEV (reference sequence). The CDR3 length is 14 residues. CDR3 sequence: CASSLGLGYQPQHF.

The chain combines TRBV5-6 with TRBJ1-5; TCRdb names TRBD1, which stays unverified in the absence of DNA. This CDR3 is 15 amino acids long. Per germline, CDR1 SGHDT and CDR2 YYEEEE. The chain's CDR3 is CASSLATGRDQPQHF.

The rearrangement uses TRBV10-3 and TRBJ1-5. In germline, CDR1 is ENHRY, CDR2 SYGVKD. CDR3 length: 14 amino acids. CDR3 loop: CAISESGSNQPQHF.

The chain is built from TRBV20-1 and TRBJ1-5; TCRdb's D call, TRBD1, is unchecked because there is no DNA. This CDR3 spans 14 amino acids. The germline gives CDR1 DFQATT, CDR2 SNEGSKA (reference sequence). This chain's CDR3 is CSARMTGNYQPQHF.

The chain couples TRBV7-2 to TRBJ2-3; TCRdb's D call of TRBD2 is untestable without DNA. The V gene's germline CDR1 is SGHTA and CDR2 FQGNSA. There are 17 residues in the CDR3. CDR3 protein: CASSPSSGGASSDTQYF.

This sequence joins TRBV19 and TRBJ2-1; TCRdb calls TRBD2, which cannot be checked without DNA. Germline V gives CDR1 LNHDA, CDR2 SQIVND (reference sequence). This CDR3 is built from 14 residues. This CDR3 reads CASSLGLEGWEQFF.

This rearrangement joins TRBV5-6 to TRBJ1-1; the D call from TCRdb, TRBD1, cannot be confirmed without DNA. Germline-derived CDR1 and CDR2 are SGHDT and YYEEEE. This CDR3 region has 12 residues. This CDR3 is CASSNRDREAFF.

The chain uses TRBV5-4 and TRBJ2-1; checking the TCRdb D call of TRBD2 is not possible without DNA. Germline values: CDR1 SGHNT, CDR2 YYREEE (reference sequence). The CDR3 is made up of 16 amino acids. The chain's CDR3 is CASSLAGGWIDNEQFF. Drawing the rest from reference TRBV5-4 and TRBJ2-1, the complete variable domain is ETGVTQSPTHLIKTRGQQVTLRCSSQSGHNTVSWYQQALGQGPQFIFQYYREEENGRGNFPPRFSGLQFPNYSSELNVNALELDDSALYLCASSLAGGWIDNEQFFGPGTRLTVL.